This T cell receptor beta chain was recorded in a study of CD8 T cells in Susac syndrome. Study-wide context: When their blood was taken, patients with Susac syndrome were therapy-naive, taking corticosteroids, or taking intravenous immunoglobulin alone.

The CDR3 is 14 residues long. Germline lookup yields CDR1 SQVTM and CDR2 ANQGSEA. Trimming cost V 7 bases and J 1 base, with 13 bases left between them. This clonotype has just one count. Random hexamers primed reverse transcription of about 0.45 to 1 ug RNA. MiXCR, run by TCRdb on the immunoSEQ multiplex PCR reads, gives a single entry per CDR3 protein. The sample yields 150,000 or so distinct CDR3 sequences, around 95% seen once. The chain links TRBV29-1 to TRBJ2-2; D gene uncertain. The sample taken for sequencing was CD4+ T cells from PBMCs. This sequence originates from a human donor with Susac syndrome. CDR3 amino acids: CSALTPLNTGELFF. For the CDR3, the DNA is TGCAGCGCCCTGACCCCCCTGAACACCGGGGAGCTGTTTTTT.